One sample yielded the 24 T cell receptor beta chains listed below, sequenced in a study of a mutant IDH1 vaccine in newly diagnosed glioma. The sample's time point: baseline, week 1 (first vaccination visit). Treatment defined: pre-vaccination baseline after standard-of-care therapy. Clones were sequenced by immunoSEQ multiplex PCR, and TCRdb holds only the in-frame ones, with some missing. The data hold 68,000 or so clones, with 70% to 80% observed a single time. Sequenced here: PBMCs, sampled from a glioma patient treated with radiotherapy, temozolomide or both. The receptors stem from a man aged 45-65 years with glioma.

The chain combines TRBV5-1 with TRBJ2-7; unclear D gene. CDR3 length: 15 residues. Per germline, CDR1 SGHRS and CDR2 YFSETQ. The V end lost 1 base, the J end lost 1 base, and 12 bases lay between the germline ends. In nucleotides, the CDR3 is TGCGCCAGCAGCTTGAAACAGCCGCCTTCCTACGAGCAGTACTTC. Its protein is CASSLKQPPSYEQYF.

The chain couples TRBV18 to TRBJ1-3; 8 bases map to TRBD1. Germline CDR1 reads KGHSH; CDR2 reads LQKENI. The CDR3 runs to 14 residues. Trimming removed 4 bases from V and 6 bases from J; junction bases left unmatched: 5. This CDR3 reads CASSQDRVENTIYF. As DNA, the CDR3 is TGTGCCAGCTCACAGGACAGGGTCGAAAACACCATATATTTT.

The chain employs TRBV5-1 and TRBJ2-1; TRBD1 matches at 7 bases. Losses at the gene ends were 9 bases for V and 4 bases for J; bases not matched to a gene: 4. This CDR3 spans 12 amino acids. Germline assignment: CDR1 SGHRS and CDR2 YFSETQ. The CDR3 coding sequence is TGCGCCACCCGACAGGGATACAATGAGCAGTTCTTC. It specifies CATRQGYNEQFF.

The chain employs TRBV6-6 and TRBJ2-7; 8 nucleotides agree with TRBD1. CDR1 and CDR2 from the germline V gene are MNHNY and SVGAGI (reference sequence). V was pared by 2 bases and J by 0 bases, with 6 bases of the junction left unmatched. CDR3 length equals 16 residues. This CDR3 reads CASSYPDRDLSYEQYF. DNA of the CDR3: TGTGCCAGCAGTTACCCGGACAGGGACCTCTCCTACGAGCAGTACTTC.

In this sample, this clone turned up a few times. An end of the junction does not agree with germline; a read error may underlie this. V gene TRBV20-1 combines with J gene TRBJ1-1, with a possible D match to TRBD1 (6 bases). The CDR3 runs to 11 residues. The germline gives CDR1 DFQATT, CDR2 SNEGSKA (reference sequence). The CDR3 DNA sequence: TGCAGTGCTAAAGGGGGAACTGAGGCTTTCTTT. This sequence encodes CSAKGGTEAFF.

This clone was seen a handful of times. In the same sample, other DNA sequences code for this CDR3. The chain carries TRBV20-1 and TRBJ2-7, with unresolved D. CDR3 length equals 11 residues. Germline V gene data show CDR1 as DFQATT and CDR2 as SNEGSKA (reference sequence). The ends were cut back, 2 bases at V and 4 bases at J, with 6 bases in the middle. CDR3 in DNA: TGCAGTGCTAGATCACATTACGAGCAGTACTTC. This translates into CSARSHYEQYF.

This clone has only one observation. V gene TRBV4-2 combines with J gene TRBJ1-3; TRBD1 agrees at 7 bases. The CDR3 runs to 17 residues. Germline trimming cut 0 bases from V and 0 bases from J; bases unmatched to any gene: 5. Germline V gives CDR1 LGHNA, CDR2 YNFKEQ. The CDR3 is CASSQDLTGSSGNTIYF. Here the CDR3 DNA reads TGTGCCAGCAGCCAAGACCTGACAGGGAGCTCTGGAAACACCATATATTTT.

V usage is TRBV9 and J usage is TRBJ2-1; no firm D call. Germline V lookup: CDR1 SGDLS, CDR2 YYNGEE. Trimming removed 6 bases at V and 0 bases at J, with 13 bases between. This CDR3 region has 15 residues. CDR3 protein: CASTPFGSSYNEQFF. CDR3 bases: TGTGCCAGCACTCCGTTTGGAAGCTCCTACAATGAGCAGTTCTTC.

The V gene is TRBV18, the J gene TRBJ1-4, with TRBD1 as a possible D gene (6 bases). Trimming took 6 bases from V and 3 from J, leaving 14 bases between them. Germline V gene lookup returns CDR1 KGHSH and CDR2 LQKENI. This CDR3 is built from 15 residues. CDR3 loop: CASSTGLIANEKLFF. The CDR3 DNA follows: TGTGCCAGCTCTACAGGGCTTATAGCTAATGAAAAACTGTTTTTT.

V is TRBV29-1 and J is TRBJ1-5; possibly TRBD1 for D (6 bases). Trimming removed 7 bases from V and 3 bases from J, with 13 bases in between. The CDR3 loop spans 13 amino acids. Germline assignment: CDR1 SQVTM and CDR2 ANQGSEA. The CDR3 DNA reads TGCAGCGCCAGAAGGGGGTTCAATCAGCCCCAGCATTTT. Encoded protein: CSARRGFNQPQHF. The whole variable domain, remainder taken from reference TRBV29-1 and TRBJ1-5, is SAVISQKPSRDICQRGTSLTIQCQVDSQVTMMFWYRQQPGQSLTLIATANQGSEATYESGFVIDKFPISRPNLTFSTLTVSNMSPEDSSIYLCSARRGFNQPQHFGDGTRLSIL.

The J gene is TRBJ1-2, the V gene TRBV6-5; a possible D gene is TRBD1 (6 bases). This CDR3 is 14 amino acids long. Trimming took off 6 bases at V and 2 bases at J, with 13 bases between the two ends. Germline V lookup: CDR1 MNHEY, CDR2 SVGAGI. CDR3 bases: TGTGCCAGCAGGCCTCAGGGGCTCAACTATGGCTACACCTTC. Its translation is CASRPQGLNYGYTF.

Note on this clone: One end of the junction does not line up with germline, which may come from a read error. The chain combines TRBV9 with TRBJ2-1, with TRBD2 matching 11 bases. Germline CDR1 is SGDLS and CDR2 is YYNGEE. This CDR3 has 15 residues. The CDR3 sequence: CASTVAGGALDEQFF. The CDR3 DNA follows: TGTGCCAGCACCGTAGCGGGGGGGGCCTTGGATGAGCAGTTCTTC.

In DNA, the CDR3 is TGCGCCAGCAGCTTCGCATATGCGGGAGAGGATGGCTACACCTTC. It encodes CASSFAYAGEDGYTF. The chain uses TRBV5-1 and TRBJ1-2, with D hard to call. CDR1 is SGHRS, CDR2 YFSETQ, per germline. V lost 2 bases, J lost 6 bases, and 17 bases lay in between. The CDR3 spans 15 residues.

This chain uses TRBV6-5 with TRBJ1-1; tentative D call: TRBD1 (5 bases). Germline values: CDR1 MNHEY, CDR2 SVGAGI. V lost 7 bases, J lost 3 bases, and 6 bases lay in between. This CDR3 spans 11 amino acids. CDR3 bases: TGTGCCAGCACGGGGGACACTGAAGCTTTCTTT. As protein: CASTGDTEAFF.

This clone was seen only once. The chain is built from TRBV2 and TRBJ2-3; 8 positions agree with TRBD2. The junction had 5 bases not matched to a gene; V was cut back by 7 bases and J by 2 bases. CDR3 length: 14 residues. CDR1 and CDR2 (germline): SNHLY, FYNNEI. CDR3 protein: CASKDSGTTDTQYF. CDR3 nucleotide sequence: TGTGCCAGCAAGGATAGCGGGACCACAGATACGCAGTATTTT.

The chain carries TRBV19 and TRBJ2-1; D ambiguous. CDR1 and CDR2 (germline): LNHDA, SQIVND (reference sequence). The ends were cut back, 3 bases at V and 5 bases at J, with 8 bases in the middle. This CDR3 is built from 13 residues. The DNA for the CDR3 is TGTGCCAGTAGTATGCCTTGGAACAATGAGCAGTTCTTC. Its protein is CASSMPWNNEQFF. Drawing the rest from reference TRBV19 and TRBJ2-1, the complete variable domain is DGGITQSPKYLFRKEGQNVTLSCEQNLNHDAMYWYRQDPGQGLRLIYYSQIVNDFQKGDIAEGYSVSREKKESFPLTVTSAQKNPTAFYLCASSMPWNNEQFFGPGTRLTVL.

The CDR3, as DNA: TGTGCCAGCAGTGCTGGATCTACCCGTTATGGCTACACCTTC. This codes for CASSAGSTRYGYTF. The chain is built from TRBV6-1 and TRBJ1-2; D unresolved. This CDR3 has 14 residues. CDR1 is MNHNS, CDR2 SASEGT, per germline. The V end was cut by 4 bases, the J end by 5 bases, with 14 bases between.

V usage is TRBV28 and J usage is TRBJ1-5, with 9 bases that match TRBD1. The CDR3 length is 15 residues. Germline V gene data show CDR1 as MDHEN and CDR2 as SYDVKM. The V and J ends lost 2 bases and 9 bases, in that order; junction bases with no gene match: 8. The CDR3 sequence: CASSLEGQGYRPQHF. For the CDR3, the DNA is TGTGCCAGCAGTTTAGAGGGACAGGGTTATCGGCCCCAGCATTTT.

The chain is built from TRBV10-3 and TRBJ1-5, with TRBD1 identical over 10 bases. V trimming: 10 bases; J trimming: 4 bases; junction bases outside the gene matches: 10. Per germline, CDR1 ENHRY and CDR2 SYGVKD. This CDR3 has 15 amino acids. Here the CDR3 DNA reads TGTGCCACCGCCTCCGGGACAGGGGAAAATCAGCCCCAGCATTTT. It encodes CATASGTGENQPQHF.

CDR3 coding DNA: TGCGCCAGCAGCTTGGAGGTCAGGGGATCCTACAATGAGCAGTTCTTC. Translating it yields CASSLEVRGSYNEQFF. The V gene is TRBV5-1, the J gene TRBJ2-1, with D maybe TRBD1 (6 bases). V was pared by 0 bases and J by 1 base, with 11 bases between. CDR1 is SGHRS and CDR2 is YFSETQ in the germline V gene. This CDR3 region has 16 residues.

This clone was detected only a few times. This chain's CDR3 is CASSLLDTEAFF. The CDR3 nucleotides read TGTGCCAGCAGCTTATTAGACACTGAAGCTTTCTTT. The V gene is TRBV7-9, the J gene TRBJ1-1; D not resolved. Per germline, CDR1 SEHNR and CDR2 FQNEAQ (reference sequence). Deletions cut 2 bases from V and 3 bases from J, with 4 bases between. This CDR3 comprises 12 residues. Variable domain in full (rest from reference TRBV7-9 and TRBJ1-1): DTGVSQNPRHKITKRGQNVTFRCDPISEHNRLYWYRQTLGQGPEFLTYFQNEAQLEKSRLLSDRFSAERPKGSFSTLEIQRTEQGDSAMYLCASSLLDTEAFFGQGTRLTVV.

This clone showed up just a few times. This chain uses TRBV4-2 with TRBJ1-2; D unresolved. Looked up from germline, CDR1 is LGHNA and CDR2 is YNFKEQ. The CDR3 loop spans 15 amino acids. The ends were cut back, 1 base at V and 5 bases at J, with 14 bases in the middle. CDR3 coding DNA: TGTGCCAGCAGCCAAGGTCAAGGCGACAATTATGGCTACACCTTC. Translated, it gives CASSQGQGDNYGYTF.

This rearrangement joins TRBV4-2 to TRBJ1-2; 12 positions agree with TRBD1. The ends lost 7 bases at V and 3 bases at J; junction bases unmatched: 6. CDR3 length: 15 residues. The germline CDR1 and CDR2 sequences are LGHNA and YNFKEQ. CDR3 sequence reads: CASTLGTGGDYGYTF. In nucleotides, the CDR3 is TGTGCCAGCACCTTGGGGACAGGGGGCGACTATGGCTACACCTTC.

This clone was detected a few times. The CDR3 region has the DNA TGTGCCAGCCGGACAGGGGGCGGCAATCAGCCCCAGCATTTT. This codes for CASRTGGGNQPQHF. The chain has TRBV27 and TRBJ1-5, with 11 bases fitting TRBD1. After removal of 8 bases from V and 2 bases from J, the junction contained 2 bases not matched to a gene. This CDR3 is 14 amino acids long. Per germline, CDR1 MNHEY and CDR2 SMNVEV (reference sequence).